This T cell receptor (beta chain) emerged from a study of CD8 T cells in Susac syndrome. The RNA, about 0.45 to 1 ug, was put through reverse transcription using random hexamers. Multiplex PCR with immunoSEQ amplified the TCR beta CDR3 across 54 Vbeta and 13 Jbeta. A single record per CDR3 protein comes from TCRdb applying MiXCR to the immunoSEQ multiplex PCR reads. The table includes 200,000 to 250,000 distinct CDR3 sequences, around 90% detected once. High-throughput TCR beta sequencing covered peripheral CD8+ and CD4+ T cells. Germline assignment: CDR1 LNHDA and CDR2 SQIVND (reference sequence). The CDR3 contains 16 residues. V shed 5 bases and J shed 1 base, with 17 bases lying between them.

The source material was CD8+ T cells from PBMCs. V and J are TRBV19 and TRBJ1-1, with D maybe TRBD1 (5 bases). The TCR originated in a human donor with multiple sclerosis. Here the CDR3 DNA reads TGTGCCAGTAGTCAAGCGTGGGAGGGGAAGAACACTGAAGCTTTCTTT. Protein: CASSQAWEGKNTEAFF.